The clone carrying this T cell receptor beta chain was detected only a few times. Its antigen remains unidentified. Generated by immunoSEQ multiplex PCR, the TCRdb table keeps only in-frame clones and is missing some. The repertoire holds around 94,000 clones, with approximately 81% as singletons. The sample is drawn from a study of identifying expanded T cells in peripheral blood. Study conclusions and caveats: Approximately 1.1 clones differed between technical replicates, versus approximately 17 and 20 over time. Variance in clone template counts between approximately two-week samples significantly increased with total template count across all healthy donors.

Healthy donors had no documented immune events, such as infections, while sampled. The TCR originated in a person aged 18 to 70 in good health. The sequenced sample was blood.

The CDR3 region has the DNA TGTGCCAGCAGCTTGGGTTTTATGGGGACGACTCATGAAAAACTGTTTTTT. As protein: CASSLGFMGTTHEKLFF. The rearrangement uses TRBV5-5 and TRBJ1-4; D is perhaps TRBD1 (5 bases). The germline V and J ends were trimmed by 0 bases and 6 bases, with 18 bases remaining between them. Germline CDR1 reads SGHKS; CDR2 reads YYEKEE (reference sequence). This CDR3 has 17 residues.